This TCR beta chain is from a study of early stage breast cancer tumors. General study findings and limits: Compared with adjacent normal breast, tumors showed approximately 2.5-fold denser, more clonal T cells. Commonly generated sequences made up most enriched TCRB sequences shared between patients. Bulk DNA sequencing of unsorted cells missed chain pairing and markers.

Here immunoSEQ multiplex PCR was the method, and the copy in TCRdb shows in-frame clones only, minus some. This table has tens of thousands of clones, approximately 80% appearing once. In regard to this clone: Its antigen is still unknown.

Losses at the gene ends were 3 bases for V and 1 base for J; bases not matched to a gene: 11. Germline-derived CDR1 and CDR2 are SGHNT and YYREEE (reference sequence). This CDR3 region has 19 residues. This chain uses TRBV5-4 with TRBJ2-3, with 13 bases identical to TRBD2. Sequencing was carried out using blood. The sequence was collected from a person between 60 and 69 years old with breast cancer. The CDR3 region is CASSWSTSGGAGGTDTQYF. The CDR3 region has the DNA TGTGCCAGCAGCTGGAGTACTAGCGGGGGGGCCGGCGGCACAGATACGCAGTATTTT.